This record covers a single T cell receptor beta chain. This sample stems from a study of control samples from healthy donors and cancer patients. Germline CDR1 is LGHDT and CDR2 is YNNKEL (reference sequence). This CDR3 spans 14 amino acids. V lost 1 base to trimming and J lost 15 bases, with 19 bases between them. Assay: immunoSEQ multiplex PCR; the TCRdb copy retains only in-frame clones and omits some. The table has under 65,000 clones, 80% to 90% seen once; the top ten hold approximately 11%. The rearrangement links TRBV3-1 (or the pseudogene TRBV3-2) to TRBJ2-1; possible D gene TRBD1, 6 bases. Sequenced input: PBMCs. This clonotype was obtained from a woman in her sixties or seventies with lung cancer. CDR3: CASSQGGSGARGFF. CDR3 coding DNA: TGTGCCAGCAGCCAAGGAGGGTCAGGGGCCCGGGGGTTCTTC.